One TCR beta chain is described in this entry. This entry is derived from a study of blood T cell repertoires in COVID-19. The overall study: Both acute and convalescent COVID-19 samples were obtained from the United States, Italy and Spain. T cells, B-cell-depleted T cells, or PBMCs provided the cDNA or gDNA that served as material.

Germline CDR1 reads MNHEY; CDR2 reads SVGAGI. Trimming took 6 bases from V and 5 from J, leaving 13 bases between them. CDR3 size: 13 residues. In the source study's methods: Amplified reference gene primers provided the basis for estimating nucleated cell counts. Sequencing was performed with immunoSEQ multiplex PCR; in TCRdb, only in-frame clones are kept and a portion is missing. The DNA was the basis for D and trimming; V, J and clone size are from that table. The repertoire has 160,000 or so clones, 80% to 90% of them found once; the top ten carry roughly 1.5%. Specimen: peripheral blood. The chain employs TRBV6-5 and TRBJ1-2, with D uncertain. The receptor's source is a woman between 50 and 59 years old with acute or convalescent COVID-19. CDR3: CASSDTLRYGYTF. The CDR3 nucleotides read TGTGCCAGCAGCGATACTCTTCGATATGGCTACACCTTC.